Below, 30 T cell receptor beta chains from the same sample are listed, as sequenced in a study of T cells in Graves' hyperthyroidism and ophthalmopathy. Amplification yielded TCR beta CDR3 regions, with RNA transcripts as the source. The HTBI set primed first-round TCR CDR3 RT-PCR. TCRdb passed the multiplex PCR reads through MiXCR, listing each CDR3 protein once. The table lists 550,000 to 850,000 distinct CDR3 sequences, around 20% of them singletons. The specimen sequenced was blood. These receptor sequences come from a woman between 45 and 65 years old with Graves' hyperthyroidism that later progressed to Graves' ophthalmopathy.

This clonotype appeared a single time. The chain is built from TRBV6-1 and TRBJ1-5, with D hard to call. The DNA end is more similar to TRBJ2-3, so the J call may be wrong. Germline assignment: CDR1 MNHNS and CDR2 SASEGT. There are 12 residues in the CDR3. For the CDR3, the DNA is TGTGCCAGCAGTGCTTATCAGGAGCCCCAGTATTTT. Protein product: CASSAYQEPQYF.

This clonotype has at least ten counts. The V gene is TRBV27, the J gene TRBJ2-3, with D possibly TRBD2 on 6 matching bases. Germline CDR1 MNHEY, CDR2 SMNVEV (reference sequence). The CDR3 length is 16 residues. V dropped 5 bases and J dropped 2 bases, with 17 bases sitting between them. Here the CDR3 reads CASSLSGSLATDTQYF. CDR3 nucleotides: TGTGCCAGCAGTCTAAGCGGGTCCCTGGCCACAGATACGCAGTATTTT.

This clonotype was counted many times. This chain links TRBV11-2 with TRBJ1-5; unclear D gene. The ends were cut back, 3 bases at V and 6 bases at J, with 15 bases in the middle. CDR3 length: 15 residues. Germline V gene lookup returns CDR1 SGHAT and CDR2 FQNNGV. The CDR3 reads CASSFSYGEGQPQHF. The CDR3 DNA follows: TGTGCCAGCAGCTTCAGCTACGGGGAAGGTCAGCCCCAGCATTTT.

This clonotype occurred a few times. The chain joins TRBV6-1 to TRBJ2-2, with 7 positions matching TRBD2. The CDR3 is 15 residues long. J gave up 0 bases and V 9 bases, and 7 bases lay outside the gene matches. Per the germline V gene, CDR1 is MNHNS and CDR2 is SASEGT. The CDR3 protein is CASRDYIANTGELFF. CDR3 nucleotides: TGTGCCAGTAGGGACTACATCGCGAACACCGGGGAGCTGTTTTTT.

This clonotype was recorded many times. This CDR3 is CSVDTRTSGRQFF. CDR3 nucleotide sequence: TGCAGCGTTGATACTAGGACTAGCGGGCGGCAGTTCTTC. The gene calls are TRBV29-1 and TRBJ2-1; 11 bases are a match to TRBD2. V shed 3 bases, J shed 12 bases, and the junction held 7 bases outside the gene matches. There are 13 residues in the CDR3. Germline V lookup: CDR1 SQVTM, CDR2 ANQGSEA.

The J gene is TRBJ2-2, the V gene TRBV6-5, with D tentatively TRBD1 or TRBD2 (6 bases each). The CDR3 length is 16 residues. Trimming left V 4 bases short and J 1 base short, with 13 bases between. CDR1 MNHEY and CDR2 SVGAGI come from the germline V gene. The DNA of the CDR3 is TGTGCCAGCAGTTGGGCGGGACAACGGAACACCGGGGAGCTGTTTTTT. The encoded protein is CASSWAGQRNTGELFF.

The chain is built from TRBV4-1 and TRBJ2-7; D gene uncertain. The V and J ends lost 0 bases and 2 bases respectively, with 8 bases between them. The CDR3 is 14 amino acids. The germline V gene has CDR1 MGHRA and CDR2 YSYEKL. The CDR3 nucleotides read TGCGCCAGCAGCCAAGATCCGCGTACCTACGAGCAGTACTTC. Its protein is CASSQDPRTYEQYF.

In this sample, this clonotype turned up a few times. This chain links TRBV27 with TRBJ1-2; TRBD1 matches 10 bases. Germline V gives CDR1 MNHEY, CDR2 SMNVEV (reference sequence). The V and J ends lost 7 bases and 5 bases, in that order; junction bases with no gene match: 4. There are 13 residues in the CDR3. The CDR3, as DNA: TGTGCCAGCAAAAGGGACAGGGGTTATGGCTACACCTTC. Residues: CASKRDRGYGYTF.

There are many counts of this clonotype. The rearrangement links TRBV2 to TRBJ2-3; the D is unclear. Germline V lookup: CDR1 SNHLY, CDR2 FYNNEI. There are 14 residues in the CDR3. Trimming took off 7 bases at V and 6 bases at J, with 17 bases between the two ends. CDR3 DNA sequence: TGTGCCAGCACGGTTAGGGTCACGAGGGATACGCAGTATTTT. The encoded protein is CASTVRVTRDTQYF.

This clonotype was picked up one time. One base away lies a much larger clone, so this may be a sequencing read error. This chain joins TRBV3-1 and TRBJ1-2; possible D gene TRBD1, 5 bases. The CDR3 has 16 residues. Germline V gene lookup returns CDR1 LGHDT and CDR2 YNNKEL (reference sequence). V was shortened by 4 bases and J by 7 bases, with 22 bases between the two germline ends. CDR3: CASSPLSGTRSFGYTF. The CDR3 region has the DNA TGTGCCAGCAGCCCTCTTTCGGGGACTCGGTCTTTTGGCTACACCTTC.

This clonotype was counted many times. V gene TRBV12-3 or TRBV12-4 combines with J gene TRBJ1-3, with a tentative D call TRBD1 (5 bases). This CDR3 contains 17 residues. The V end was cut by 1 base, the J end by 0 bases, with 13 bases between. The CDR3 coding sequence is TGTGCCAGCAGTTTAGTGGACGGGGACTTCTCTGGAAACACCATATATTTT. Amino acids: CASSLVDGDFSGNTIYF.

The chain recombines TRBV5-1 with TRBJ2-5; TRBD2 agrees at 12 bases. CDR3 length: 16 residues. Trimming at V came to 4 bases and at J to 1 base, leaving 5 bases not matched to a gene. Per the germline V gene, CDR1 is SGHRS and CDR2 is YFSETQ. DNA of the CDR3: TGCGCCAGCAGCAATGGACTAGCGGGGCCCCAAGAGACCCAGTACTTC. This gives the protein CASSNGLAGPQETQYF.

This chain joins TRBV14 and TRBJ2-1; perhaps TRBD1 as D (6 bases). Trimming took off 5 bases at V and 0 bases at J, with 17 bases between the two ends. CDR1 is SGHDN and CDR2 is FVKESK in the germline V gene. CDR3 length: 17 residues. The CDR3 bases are TGTGCCAGCAGCTTACCCGCCGGGACACCCTCCTACAATGAGCAGTTCTTC. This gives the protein CASSLPAGTPSYNEQFF.

The DNA for the CDR3 is TGCAGCGTTGAGATTGCCGGACACTACGAGCAGTACTTC. It translates to CSVEIAGHYEQYF. The rearrangement joins TRBV29-1 to TRBJ2-7; D is possibly TRBD1 (5 bases). This CDR3 has 13 residues. Germline values: CDR1 SQVTM, CDR2 ANQGSEA. V was trimmed by 3 bases and J by 3 bases, leaving 12 bases between them.

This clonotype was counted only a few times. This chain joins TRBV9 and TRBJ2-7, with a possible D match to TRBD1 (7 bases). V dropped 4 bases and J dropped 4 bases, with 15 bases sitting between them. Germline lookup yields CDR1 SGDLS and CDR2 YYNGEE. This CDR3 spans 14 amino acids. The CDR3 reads CASSSQGGNYEQYF. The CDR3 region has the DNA TGTGCCAGCAGCTCCCAGGGGGGTAATTACGAGCAGTACTTC.

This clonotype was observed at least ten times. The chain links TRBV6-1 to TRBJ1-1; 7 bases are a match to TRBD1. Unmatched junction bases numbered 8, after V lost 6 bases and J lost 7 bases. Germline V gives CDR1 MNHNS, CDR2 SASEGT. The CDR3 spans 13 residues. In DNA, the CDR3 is TGTGCCAGCAGCGCAAGGGACAGACATGAAGCTTTCTTT. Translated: CASSARDRHEAFF.

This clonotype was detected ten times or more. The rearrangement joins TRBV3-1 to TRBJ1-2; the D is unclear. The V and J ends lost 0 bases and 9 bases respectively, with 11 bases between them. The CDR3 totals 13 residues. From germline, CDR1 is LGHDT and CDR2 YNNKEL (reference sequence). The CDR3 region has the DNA TGTGCCAGCAGCCAAGAGGACCGCGGGAGCTACACCTTC. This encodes CASSQEDRGSYTF.

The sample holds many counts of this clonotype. Here the CDR3 reads CASSLVDEQFF. DNA for the CDR3: TGTGCCAGCAGCTTAGTGGATGAGCAGTTCTTC. This rearrangement joins TRBV11-2 to TRBJ2-1; D is unresolved. Germline V CDR1 and CDR2: SGHAT, FQNNGV. CDR3 length equals 11 residues. Between the trimmed V and J ends, which lost 1 base and 8 bases, there was a span of 3 bases.

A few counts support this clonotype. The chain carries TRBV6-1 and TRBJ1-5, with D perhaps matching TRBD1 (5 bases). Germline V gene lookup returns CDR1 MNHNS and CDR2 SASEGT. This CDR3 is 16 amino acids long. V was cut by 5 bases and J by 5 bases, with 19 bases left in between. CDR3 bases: TGTGCCAGCAGTAGCTCCTCGAGGGGCGCCTATCAGCCCCAGCATTTT. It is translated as CASSSSSRGAYQPQHF.

CDR3 amino acids: CATSRPIAGEETQYF. The CDR3 DNA reads as TGTGCCACCAGCAGACCAATAGCGGGGGAAGAGACCCAGTACTTC. The chain combines TRBV15 with TRBJ2-5, with 9 bases aligning to TRBD2. CDR1 and CDR2 from the germline V gene are LNHNV and YYDKDF (reference sequence). This CDR3 contains 15 residues. J was trimmed by 3 bases and V by 2 bases; bases with no gene match: 4.

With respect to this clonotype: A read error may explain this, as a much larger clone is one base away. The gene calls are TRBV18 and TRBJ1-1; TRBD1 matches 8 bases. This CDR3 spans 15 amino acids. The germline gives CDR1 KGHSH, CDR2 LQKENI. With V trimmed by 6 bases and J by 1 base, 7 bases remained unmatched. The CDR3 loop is CASSPGTGPNTEAFF. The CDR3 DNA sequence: TGTGCCAGCTCCCCCGGGACAGGCCCGAACACTGAAGCTTTCTTT.

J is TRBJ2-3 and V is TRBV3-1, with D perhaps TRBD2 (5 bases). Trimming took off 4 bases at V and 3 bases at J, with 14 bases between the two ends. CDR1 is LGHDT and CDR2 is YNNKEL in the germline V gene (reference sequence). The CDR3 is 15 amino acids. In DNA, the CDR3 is TGTGCCAGCAGCCGGGATCGGGATGGTACAGATACGCAGTATTTT. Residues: CASSRDRDGTDTQYF.

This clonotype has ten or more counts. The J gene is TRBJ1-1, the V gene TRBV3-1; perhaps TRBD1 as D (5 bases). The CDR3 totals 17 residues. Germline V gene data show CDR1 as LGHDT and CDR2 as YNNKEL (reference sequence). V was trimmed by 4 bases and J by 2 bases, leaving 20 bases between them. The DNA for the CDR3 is TGTGCCAGCAGCCCCGACGCCCTAAGACAGTTTAACACTGAAGCTTTCTTT. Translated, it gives CASSPDALRQFNTEAFF.

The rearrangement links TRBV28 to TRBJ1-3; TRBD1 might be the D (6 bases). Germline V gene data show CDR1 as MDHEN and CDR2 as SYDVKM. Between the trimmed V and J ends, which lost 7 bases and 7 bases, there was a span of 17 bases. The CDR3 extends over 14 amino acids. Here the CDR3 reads CASTQGGNPNTIYF. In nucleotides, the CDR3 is TGTGCCAGCACCCAAGGGGGTAATCCGAACACCATATATTTT. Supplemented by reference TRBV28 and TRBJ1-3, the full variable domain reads DVKVTQSSRYLVKRTGEKVFLECVQDMDHENMFWYRQDPGLGLRLIYFSYDVKMKEKGDIPEGYSVSREKKERFSLILESASTNQTSMYLCASTQGGNPNTIYFGEGSWLTVV.

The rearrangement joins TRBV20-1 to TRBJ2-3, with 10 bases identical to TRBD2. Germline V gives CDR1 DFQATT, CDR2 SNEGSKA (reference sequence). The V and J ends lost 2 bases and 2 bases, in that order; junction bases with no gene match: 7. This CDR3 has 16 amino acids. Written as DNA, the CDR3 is TGCAGTGCTAGACCCAGCGGGGGGGGACCCACAGATACGCAGTATTTT. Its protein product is CSARPSGGGPTDTQYF.

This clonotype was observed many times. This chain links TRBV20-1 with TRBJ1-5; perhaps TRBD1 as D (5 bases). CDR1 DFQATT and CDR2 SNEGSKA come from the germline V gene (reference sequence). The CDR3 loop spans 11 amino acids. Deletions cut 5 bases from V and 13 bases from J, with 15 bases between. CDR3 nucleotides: TGCAGTGCTCGGACACGGAGAGTGCAGCATTTT. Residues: CSARTRRVQHF.

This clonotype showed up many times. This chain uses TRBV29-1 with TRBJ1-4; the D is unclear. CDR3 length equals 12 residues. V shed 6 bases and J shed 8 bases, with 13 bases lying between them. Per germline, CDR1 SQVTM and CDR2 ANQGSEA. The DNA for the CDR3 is TGCAGCGTATCGGGCAGTCGCGAAAAACTGTTTTTT. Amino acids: CSVSGSREKLFF.

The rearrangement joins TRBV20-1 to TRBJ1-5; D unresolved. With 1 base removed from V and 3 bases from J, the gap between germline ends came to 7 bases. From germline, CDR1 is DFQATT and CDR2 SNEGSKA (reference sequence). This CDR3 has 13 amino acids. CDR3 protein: CSARAQNNQPQHF. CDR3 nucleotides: TGCAGTGCTAGAGCACAGAACAATCAGCCCCAGCATTTT.

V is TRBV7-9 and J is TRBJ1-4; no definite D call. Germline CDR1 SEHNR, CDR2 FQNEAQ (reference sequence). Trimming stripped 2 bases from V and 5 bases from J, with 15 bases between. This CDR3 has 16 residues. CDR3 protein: CASSLIGRPENEKLFF. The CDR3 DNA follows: TGTGCCAGCAGCTTAATCGGGCGACCGGAAAATGAAAAACTGTTTTTT. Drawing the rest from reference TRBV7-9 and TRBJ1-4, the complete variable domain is DTGVSQNPRHKITKRGQNVTFRCDPISEHNRLYWYRQTLGQGPEFLTYFQNEAQLEKSRLLSDRFSAERPKGSFSTLEIQRTEQGDSAMYLCASSLIGRPENEKLFFGSGTQLSVL.

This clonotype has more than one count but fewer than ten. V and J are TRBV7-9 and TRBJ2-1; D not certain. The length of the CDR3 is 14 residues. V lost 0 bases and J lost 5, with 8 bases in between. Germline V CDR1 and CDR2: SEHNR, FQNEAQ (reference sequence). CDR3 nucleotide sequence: TGTGCCAGCAGCTTAGCGGGTAAGGACAATGAGCAGTTCTTC. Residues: CASSLAGKDNEQFF.